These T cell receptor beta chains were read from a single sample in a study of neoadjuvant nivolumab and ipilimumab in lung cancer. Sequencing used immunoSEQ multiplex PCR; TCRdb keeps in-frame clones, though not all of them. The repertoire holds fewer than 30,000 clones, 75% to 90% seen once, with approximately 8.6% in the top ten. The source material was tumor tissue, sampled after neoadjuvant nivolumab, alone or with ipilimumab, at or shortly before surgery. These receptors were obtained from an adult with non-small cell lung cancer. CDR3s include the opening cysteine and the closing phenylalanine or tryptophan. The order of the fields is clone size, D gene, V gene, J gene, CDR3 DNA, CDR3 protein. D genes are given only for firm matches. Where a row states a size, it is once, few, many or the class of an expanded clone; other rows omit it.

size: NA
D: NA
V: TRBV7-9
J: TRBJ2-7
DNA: TGTGCCAGCAGCTTAGACAGGGTACCTCAAAAGTACTTC
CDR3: CASSLDRVPQKYF

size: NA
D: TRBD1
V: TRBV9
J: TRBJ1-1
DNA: TGTGCCAGCAGCGTTATCCCAGGGGGAGGTAAGACTGAAGCTTTCTTT
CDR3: CASSVIPGGGKTEAFF

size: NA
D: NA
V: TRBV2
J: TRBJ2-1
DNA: TGTGCCAGCAGGCGACCGGACGGGTCGGCGCGTGAGCAGTTCTTC
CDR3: CASRRPDGSAREQFF

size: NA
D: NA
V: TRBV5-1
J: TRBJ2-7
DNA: TGCGCCAGCAGCTTGGAGGGGACACATTACGAGCAGTACTTC
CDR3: CASSLEGTHYEQYF

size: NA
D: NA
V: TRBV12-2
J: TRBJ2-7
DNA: TGTGCAAGTCGCTCCCTAGGACAGCGTCATAGCTCCTACGAGCAGTACTTC
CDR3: CASRSLGQRHSSYEQYF

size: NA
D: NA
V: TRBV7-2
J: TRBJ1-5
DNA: TGTGCCAGCAGCTTTGGTAGCAATCAGCCCCAGCATTTT
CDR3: CASSFGSNQPQHF

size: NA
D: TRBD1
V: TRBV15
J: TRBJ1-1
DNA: TGTGCCAGTTCGACAGGGCGTACTGAAGCTTTCTTT
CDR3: CASSTGRTEAFF

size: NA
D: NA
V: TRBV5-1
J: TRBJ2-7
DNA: TGCGCCAGCAGCGCATCCGGGATCTCCTACGAGCAGTACTTC
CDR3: CASSASGISYEQYF

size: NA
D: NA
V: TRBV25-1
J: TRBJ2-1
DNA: TGTGCCAGCAGCACCGGGACCCAACAGTTCTTC
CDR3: CASSTGTQQFF

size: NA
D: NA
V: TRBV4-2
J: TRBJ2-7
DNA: TGTGCCAGCAGCCAAGAAAATAGAGGCTACGAGCAGTACTTC
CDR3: CASSQENRGYEQYF

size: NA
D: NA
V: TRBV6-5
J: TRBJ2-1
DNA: TGTGCCAGCAGCCGCAGCGGGCTGACCTACAATGAGCAGTTCTTC
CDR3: CASSRSGLTYNEQFF

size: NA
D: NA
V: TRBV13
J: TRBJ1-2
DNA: TGTGCCAGCAGCTTAGACAGGGAAGGCTATGGCTACACCTTC
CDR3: CASSLDREGYGYTF

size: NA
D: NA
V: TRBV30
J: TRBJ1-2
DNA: TGTGCCTATCACAGGGATGGCTACACCTTC
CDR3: CAYHRDGYTF

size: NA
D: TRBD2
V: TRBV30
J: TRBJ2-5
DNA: TGTGCCTGGAGTAGGGCGGGACTAGGTTTAGAGACCCAGTACTTC
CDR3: CAWSRAGLGLETQYF

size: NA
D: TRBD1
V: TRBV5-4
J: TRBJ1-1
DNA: TGTGCCAGCAGCCCGGGACAGGGGGACACTGAAGCTTTCTTT
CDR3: CASSPGQGDTEAFF

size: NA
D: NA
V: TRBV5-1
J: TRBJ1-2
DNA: TGCGCCAGCAGCTTGGCCCGCGGCGGCTACACCTTC
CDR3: CASSLARGGYTF

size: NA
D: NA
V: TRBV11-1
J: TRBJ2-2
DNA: TGTGCCAGCAGCGTGGACACCGGGGAGCTGTTTTTT
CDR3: CASSVDTGELFF

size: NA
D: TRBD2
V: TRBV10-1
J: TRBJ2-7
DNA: TGCGCCAGTTCCCGGGAGGGAGGATATGGCGAGCAGTACTTC
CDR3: CASSREGGYGEQYF

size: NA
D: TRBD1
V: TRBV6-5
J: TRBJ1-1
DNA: TGTGCCAGCAGTTACGGACAGGGGGCAGGCACCACTGAAGCTTTCTTT
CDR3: CASSYGQGAGTTEAFF

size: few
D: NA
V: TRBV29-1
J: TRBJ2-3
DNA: TGCAGCGTTGATTCCGGGAGAGGTTCAGATACGCAGTATTTT
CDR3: CSVDSGRGSDTQYF

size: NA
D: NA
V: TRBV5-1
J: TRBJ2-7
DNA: TGCGCCAGCAGCTTACAGGGTTACGAGCAGTACTTC
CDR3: CASSLQGYEQYF

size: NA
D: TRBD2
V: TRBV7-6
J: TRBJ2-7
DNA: TGTGCCAGCAGCTTAGCGAAGGTTAAGGATAGCGGGAGCTTCCACTACGAGCAGTACTTC
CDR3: CASSLAKVKDSGSFHYEQYF

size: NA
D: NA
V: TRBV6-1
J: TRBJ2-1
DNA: TGTGCCAGCAGTGCAGGGGGGAATGAGCAGTTCTTC
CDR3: CASSAGGNEQFF

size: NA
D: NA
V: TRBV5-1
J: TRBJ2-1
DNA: TGCGCCAGCAGCTTGGTAGGGGGGGTTGAGCAGTTCTTC
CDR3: CASSLVGGVEQFF

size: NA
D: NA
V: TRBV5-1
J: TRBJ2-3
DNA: TGCGCCAGCAGCTTCGCAGATACGCAGTATTTT
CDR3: CASSFADTQYF

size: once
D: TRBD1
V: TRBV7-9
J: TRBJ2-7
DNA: TGTGCCAGCAGCCCAAAGACAGGGACCTACGAGCAGTACTTC
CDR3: CASSPKTGTYEQYF

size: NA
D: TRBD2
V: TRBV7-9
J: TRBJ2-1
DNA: TGTGCCAGCAGGCAGGGGACTAGCGGCTACAATGAGCGGTTCTTC
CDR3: CASRQGTSGYNERFF

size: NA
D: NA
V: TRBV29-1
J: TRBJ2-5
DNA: TGCAGCTTCGGAGGCGGAGAGACCCAGTACTTC
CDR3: CSFGGGETQYF

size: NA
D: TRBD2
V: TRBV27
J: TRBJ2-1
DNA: TGTGCCAGCGGGACTAGCGGGTCGTCAGGTGGGCAGTTCTTC
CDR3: CASGTSGSSGGQFF

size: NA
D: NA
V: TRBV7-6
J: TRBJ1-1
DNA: TGTGCCAGCTCATTGAGCCCAATCACTGAAGCTTTCTTT
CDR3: CASSLSPITEAFF

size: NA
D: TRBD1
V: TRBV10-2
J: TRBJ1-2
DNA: TGCGCCAGCAGTGAGGGACAGGGATACGATGGCTACACCTTC
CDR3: CASSEGQGYDGYTF

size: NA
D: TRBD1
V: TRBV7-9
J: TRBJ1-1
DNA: TGTGCCAGCAGCCGGACAGGGGGCGCGAACACTGAAGCTTTCTTT
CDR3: CASSRTGGANTEAFF

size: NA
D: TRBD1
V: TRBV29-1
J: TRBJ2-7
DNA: TGCAGCGTTGAATTTGGGACAGGGGAAGGCTACGAGCAGTACTTC
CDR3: CSVEFGTGEGYEQYF